A single sample gave rise to the 24 T cell receptor beta chains below, sequenced in a study of T cell repertoires and HLA-DP antigens. These receptors' antigens are unknown. The method was immunoSEQ multiplex PCR; TCRdb's version includes in-frame clones alone and lacks a portion of them. The table shows around 110,000 clones, with around 92% occurring only once. Specimen: CD4+ T cells from PBMCs. All receptors derive from a young woman in good health and CMV-seronegative.

The V and J genes are TRBV7-3 and TRBJ2-1; 7 positions match TRBD2. The CDR3 has 13 amino acids. The germline gives CDR1 SGHTA, CDR2 FQGTGA. Trimming took 2 bases from V and 6 from J; bases not matched to a gene: 1. The CDR3 is CASSLGLVNEQFF. As DNA, the CDR3 is TGTGCCAGCAGCTTAGGACTAGTCAATGAGCAGTTCTTC.

The chain couples TRBV2 to TRBJ1-3, with D unresolved. CDR1 is SNHLY, CDR2 FYNNEI, per germline. The CDR3 sequence is 13 residues long. Trimming removed 3 bases from V and 2 bases from J, with 5 bases in between. CDR3: CASSDGAGNTIYF. In DNA, the CDR3 is TGTGCCAGCAGTGATGGAGCTGGAAACACCATATATTTT.

This clone was observed a few times. This sequence joins TRBV18 and TRBJ1-1, with D tentatively TRBD1 (6 bases). V lost 0 bases and J 5 bases, leaving 13 bases between the germline ends. The CDR3 has 15 residues. Germline loops: CDR1 KGHSH, CDR2 LQKENI. The CDR3 sequence is CASSPPGAERTEAFF. CDR3 nucleotide sequence: TGTGCCAGCTCACCACCGGGGGCCGAGAGAACTGAAGCTTTCTTT. The full variable domain, its missing parts supplied by reference TRBV18 and TRBJ1-1, is NAGVMQNPRHLVRRRGQEARLRCSPMKGHSHVYWYRQLPEEGLKFMVYLQKENIIDESGMPKERFSAEFPKEGPSILRIQQVVRGDSAAYFCASSPPGAERTEAFFGQGTRLTVV.

The genes are TRBV7-8 and TRBJ2-5; 9 positions match TRBD1. CDR1 SGHVS and CDR2 FQNEAQ come from the germline V gene. V lost 3 bases and J lost 5; bases outside the gene matches: 10. The CDR3 length is 16 residues. The CDR3 region is CASSFLPGQGMETQYF. Here the CDR3 DNA reads TGTGCCAGCAGCTTCTTACCGGGACAGGGCATGGAGACCCAGTACTTC.

Concerning this clone: At one end the junction does not follow the germline gene, possibly because of a read error. The J gene is TRBJ1-3, the V gene TRBV2; D is ambiguous. Germline V gives CDR1 SNHLY, CDR2 FYNNEI. This CDR3 has 14 amino acids. The CDR3 DNA is TGTGCCAGCAGTGAAGGGCGAGGCGGAAACACAATATATTTT. Residues: CASSEGRGGNTIYF.

The V call is TRBV5-1, the J call TRBJ1-1, with D tentatively TRBD1 (6 bases). Germline V lookup: CDR1 SGHRS, CDR2 YFSETQ. Trimming removed 5 bases at V and 0 bases at J, with 17 bases between. This CDR3 is built from 16 residues. CDR3 DNA: TGCGCCAGCAGTGGGCAGGGGCCATCATTGAACACTGAAGCTTTCTTT. Its protein product is CASSGQGPSLNTEAFF. The full variable domain, rest sourced from reference TRBV5-1 and TRBJ1-1, is KAGVTQTPRYLIKTRGQQVTLSCSPISGHRSVSWYQQTPGQGLQFLFEYFSETQRNKGNFPGRFSGRQFSNSRSEMNVSTLELGDSALYLCASSGQGPSLNTEAFFGQGTRLTVV.

V usage is TRBV4-3 and J usage is TRBJ2-7, with D perhaps matching TRBD1 (6 bases). The CDR3 consists of 17 residues. From germline, CDR1 is LGHNA and CDR2 YSLEER. With 0 bases removed from V and 7 bases from J, the gap between germline ends came to 22 bases. The CDR3 nucleotides are TGCGCCAGCAGCCAAGAGAAGTCCAGGGGAAGGTCGGAAGAGCAGTACGTC. Its protein is CASSQEKSRGRSEEQYV.

This chain uses TRBV7-3 with TRBJ1-2, with TRBD1 as a possible D gene (5 bases). The germline CDR1 and CDR2 sequences are SGHTA and FQGTGA. CDR3 length: 16 residues. V lost 2 bases, J lost 2 bases, and 15 bases lay in between. The CDR3 region is CASSLVSGSSNYGYTF. The CDR3 DNA reads TGTGCCAGCAGCTTAGTCTCAGGGTCGTCAAACTATGGCTACACCTTC.

V gene TRBV4-2 combines with J gene TRBJ2-1; 10 bases fit TRBD2. CDR1 is LGHNA, CDR2 YNFKEQ, per germline. The J segment lost 0 bases and the V segment lost 6 bases, leaving 5 bases of the junction unmatched. The length of the CDR3 is 16 residues. The DNA for the CDR3 is TGTGCCAGCAGTTTCCTAGCGGGAGTCTCCTACAATGAGCAGTTCTTC. Its translation is CASSFLAGVSYNEQFF.

V and J are TRBV25-1 and TRBJ1-3; D is ambiguous. V lost 4 bases and J 4 bases, leaving 11 bases between the germline ends. This CDR3 comprises 14 residues. Germline V gene sequence: CDR1 MGHDK, CDR2 SYGVNS. The CDR3 DNA is TGTGCCAGCAGTGCCCCGGGAGGGGGAAACACCATATATTTT. Its translation is CASSAPGGGNTIYF.

V and J are TRBV11-2 and TRBJ2-5; 10 bases map to TRBD1. Trimming cost V 1 base and J 4 bases; bases outside gene matches: 3. The germline CDR1 and CDR2 sequences are SGHAT and FQNNGV. The CDR3 runs 15 residues. The CDR3 loop reads CASSLGQGAIETQYF. The CDR3 DNA reads TGTGCCAGCAGCTTAGGACAGGGGGCTATAGAGACCCAGTACTTC.

The chain has TRBV6-1 and TRBJ2-1; TRBD1 is a possible D gene (5 bases). This CDR3 spans 15 amino acids. Trimming cost V 1 base and J 1 base, with 8 bases left between them. Germline CDR1 is MNHNS and CDR2 is SASEGT. The DNA for the CDR3 is TGTGCCAGCAGTGAAGAGCGACAGTCCTACAATGAGCAGTTCTTC. This sequence encodes CASSEERQSYNEQFF.

The chain employs TRBV27 and TRBJ1-1, with D possibly being TRBD1 (6 bases). The germline CDR1 and CDR2 sequences are MNHEY and SMNVEV (reference sequence). CDR3 length: 15 amino acids. Trimming removed 8 bases at V and 4 bases at J, with 20 bases between. Here the CDR3 reads CASRREKGDGTEAFF. CDR3 bases: TGTGCCAGCCGTCGGGAAAAGGGGGATGGCACTGAAGCTTTCTTT.

The rearrangement uses TRBV7-3 and TRBJ1-1; D unresolved. With 5 bases removed from V and 1 base from J, the gap between germline ends came to 8 bases. Looked up from germline, CDR1 is SGHTA and CDR2 is FQGTGA. This CDR3 region has 13 residues. The CDR3 spells CASSKQENTEAFF. CDR3 DNA: TGTGCCAGCAGCAAACAAGAGAACACTGAAGCTTTCTTT.

This chain connects TRBV13 to TRBJ1-6, with 7 bases that match TRBD1. The CDR3 has 16 amino acids. The trim removed 0 bases at V and 7 bases at J, leaving 6 bases unmatched. The germline CDR1 and CDR2 sequences are PRHDT and FYEKMQ (reference sequence). In nucleotides, the CDR3 is TGTGCCAGCAGCTTAGGGACAGGGAGGGGAAATTCACCCCTCCACTTT. This translates into CASSLGTGRGNSPLHF.

The chain has TRBV9 and TRBJ2-5; D remains ambiguous. The CDR3 sequence is 15 residues long. V was shortened by 3 bases and J by 5 bases, with 17 bases between the two germline ends. Germline V CDR1 and CDR2: SGDLS, YYNGEE. CDR3 sequence reads: CASSGPYRASETQYF. The CDR3 DNA reads TGTGCCAGCAGCGGCCCCTATCGAGCGAGTGAGACCCAGTACTTC.

This rearrangement joins TRBV7-3 to TRBJ2-7, with 13 bases matching TRBD2. This CDR3 is 15 amino acids long. Trimming at V came to 5 bases and at J to 5 bases, leaving 6 bases not matched to a gene. From germline, CDR1 is SGHTA and CDR2 FQGTGA. The chain's CDR3 is CASSATSGRANEQYF. As DNA, the CDR3 is TGTGCCAGCAGCGCCACTAGCGGGAGGGCTAACGAGCAGTACTTC.

This clone was seen a single time. The gene calls are TRBV18 and TRBJ2-7; maybe TRBD2 (6 bases). CDR3 size: 19 residues. V gave up 6 bases and J gave up 2 bases, with 29 bases separating them. Germline V CDR1 and CDR2: KGHSH, LQKENI. CDR3 protein: CASSLPAGQGASLTYEQYF. As DNA, the CDR3 is TGTGCCAGCTCGCTACCCGCGGGGCAGGGAGCTTCCCTCACCTACGAGCAGTACTTC.

In DNA form, the CDR3 reads TGCGCCAGCAGCTTGGGTGGGACAATGAACACTGAAGCTTTCTTT. It encodes CASSLGGTMNTEAFF. J is TRBJ1-1 and V is TRBV5-1; D is perhaps TRBD1 (6 bases). V was cut by 0 bases and J by 0 bases, with 9 bases left in between. CDR3 length: 15 amino acids. Germline V gene data show CDR1 as SGHRS and CDR2 as YFSETQ.

Here the CDR3 DNA reads TGTGCCAGCAAACTAGCGGGGGCTGAAACCGGGGAGCTGTTTTTT. It translates to CASKLAGAETGELFF. This chain uses TRBV2 with TRBJ2-2; 11 bases match TRBD2. V lost 7 bases and J lost 5; bases outside the gene matches: 6. Germline V CDR1 and CDR2: SNHLY, FYNNEI. The CDR3 sequence is 15 residues long.

This chain links TRBV7-9 with TRBJ2-7, with TRBD1 matching over 10 bases. With 5 bases clipped from V and 3 bases from J, the junction kept 4 bases outside the gene matches. Per germline, CDR1 SEHNR and CDR2 FQNEAQ (reference sequence). The CDR3 is made up of 14 amino acids. This CDR3 is CASSAGQGNYEQYF. In nucleotides, the CDR3 is TGTGCCAGCAGCGCGGGACAGGGGAACTACGAGCAGTACTTC.

CDR3 DNA sequence: TGTGCCAGCAGTTTATATCTGGTACTAGCGGGAGAGGCGGGGGAGCTGTTTTTT. Protein: CASSLYLVLAGEAGELFF. The chain links TRBV27 to TRBJ2-2; the match to TRBD2 covers 11 bases. Germline V gene sequence: CDR1 MNHEY, CDR2 SMNVEV (reference sequence). The CDR3 consists of 18 residues. J gave up 8 bases and V 1 base, and 12 bases lay outside the gene matches.

The chain has TRBV6-1 and TRBJ2-5; TRBD2 aligns across 13 bases. Trimming cost V 4 bases and J 3 bases; bases outside gene matches: 8. The germline V gene encodes CDR1 MNHNS and CDR2 SASEGT. There are 17 residues in the CDR3. The CDR3 coding sequence is TGTGCCAGCAGTGCAATAAAAGGACTAGCGGGAGAAGAGACCCAGTACTTC. Its translation: CASSAIKGLAGEETQYF.

The rearrangement joins TRBV7-2 to TRBJ2-1; D uncertain. Per the germline V gene, CDR1 is SGHTA and CDR2 is FQGNSA. The CDR3 runs to 15 residues. V was clipped by 5 bases and J by 0 bases, with 11 bases between them. CDR3 loop: CASSQRVSSYNEQFF. Here the CDR3 DNA reads TGTGCCAGCAGCCAGAGAGTTAGCTCCTACAATGAGCAGTTCTTC.